This T cell receptor delta chain was found in a study of gamma-delta T cells after stem cell transplantation. In this sample, this clone is medium-sized. Unmatched junction bases numbered 8, after V lost 1 base and J lost 7 bases. This CDR3 is built from 16 residues. The germline V gene encodes CDR1 GEAIGNYY and CDR2 EKD. TCRdb re-processed the RT-PCR reads via CATT. The data show about 7,800 delta-chain clones, about 14% seen once. The material sequenced was gamma-delta T cells. This TCR came from a human donor. It is not recorded whose cells these are; they may come from a transplant donor. V gene TRDV2 combines with J gene TRDJ1, with TRDD3 matching over 13 bases. The CDR3 protein is CACDTGYWGIRGKLIF. DNA of the CDR3: TGTGCCTGTGACACGGGGTACTGGGGGATACGCGGTAAACTCATCTTT.